The 29 T cell receptor beta chains reported below all come from one sample, sequenced in a study of shared clonotypes between healthy human individuals. Measured with immunoSEQ multiplex PCR; TCRdb has only the in-frame clones, and not every one. The sample holds millions of clones, around 96% seen once. CD45RO-negative cells were positively selected for CCR7, leaving out terminally differentiated effector memory CD45RA+ cells. Material: naive CD8+ T cells sorted from blood. The receptors derive from a man younger than 35 in good health.

Concerning this clone: Other DNA sequences in the same sample also yield this CDR3. The chain carries TRBV11-2 and TRBJ2-7; D gene uncertain. The germline V gene has CDR1 SGHAT and CDR2 FQNNGV. V dropped 1 base and J dropped 3 bases, with 7 bases sitting between them. The length of the CDR3 is 13 residues. This chain's CDR3 is CASSLGTGYEQYF. Here the CDR3 DNA reads TGTGCCAGCAGCTTAGGTACGGGCTACGAGCAGTACTTC.

The chain has TRBV21-1 and TRBJ2-7; the table gives TRBD1 as D, unverified against the DNA. TRBV21-1 is a pseudogene. This CDR3 is built from 13 residues. CDR3 sequence reads: CASVHRGHYEQYF. CDR3 nucleotides: TGTGCCAGCGTCCACAGGGGCCACTACGAGCAGTACTTC.

This clone was seen just once. The gene calls are TRBV9 and TRBJ1-1; D ambiguous. CDR1 and CDR2 from the germline V gene are SGDLS and YYNGEE. Trimming took off 0 bases at V and 1 base at J, with 10 bases between the two ends. This CDR3 spans 15 amino acids. The CDR3: CASSVDGVENTEAFF. CDR3 DNA sequence: TGTGCCAGCAGCGTAGACGGGGTAGAGAACACTGAAGCTTTCTTT. Variable domain in full (rest from reference TRBV9 and TRBJ1-1): DSGVTQTPKHLITATGQRVTLRCSPRSGDLSVYWYQQSLDQGLQFLIQYYNGEERAKGNILERFSAQQFPDLHSELNLSSLELGDSALYFCASSVDGVENTEAFFGQGTRLTVV.

The V gene is TRBV11-2, the J gene TRBJ2-7; no firm D call. Germline CDR1 is SGHAT and CDR2 is FQNNGV. The CDR3 covers 15 residues. Trimming removed 1 base at V and 3 bases at J, with 13 bases between. The CDR3 reads CASSLAAGEFYEQYF. The CDR3, as DNA: TGTGCCAGCAGCTTAGCGGCAGGAGAGTTCTACGAGCAGTACTTC.

This chain links TRBV28 with TRBJ1-4; D unresolved. The length of the CDR3 is 15 residues. CDR1 is MDHEN, CDR2 SYDVKM, per germline. Trimming cost V 3 bases and J 4 bases, with 12 bases left between them. The CDR3 sequence: CASSFRAASNEKLFF. As DNA, the CDR3 is TGTGCCAGCAGTTTCCGGGCAGCAAGTAATGAAAAACTGTTTTTT.

The V gene is TRBV13, the J gene TRBJ2-1; 9 positions match TRBD2. After removal of 7 bases from V and 8 bases from J, the junction contained 12 bases not matched to a gene. The CDR3 has 15 amino acids. From germline, CDR1 is PRHDT and CDR2 FYEKMQ (reference sequence). The CDR3 DNA follows: TGTGCCAGCACGATGACTAGCGGACCTTGGGATGAGCAGTTCTTC. Its translation is CASTMTSGPWDEQFF.

The J gene is TRBJ2-7, the V gene TRBV19; TRBD1 agrees at 7 bases. The CDR3 sequence is 13 residues long. CDR1 and CDR2 (germline): LNHDA, SQIVND (reference sequence). V shed 6 bases, J shed 3 bases, and the junction held 5 bases outside the gene matches. DNA for the CDR3: TGTGCCAGTAGCCGTACAGGGGACTACGAGCAGTACTTC. Protein product: CASSRTGDYEQYF.

The chain uses TRBV4-2 and TRBJ1-2; TRBD1 matches 10 bases. CDR3 length equals 15 residues. V shed 3 bases and J 8 bases; nucleotides not matched to a gene: 9. Germline assignment: CDR1 LGHNA and CDR2 YNFKEQ. The CDR3, as DNA: TGTGCCAGCAGCCAGGACCAGGGACAGGGGAGAGGCTACACCTTC. This sequence encodes CASSQDQGQGRGYTF.

V gene TRBV10-1 combines with J gene TRBJ2-1, with D perhaps matching TRBD2 (6 bases). CDR1 WNHNN and CDR2 SYGVQD come from the germline V gene (reference sequence). There are 14 residues in the CDR3. Trimming stripped 2 bases from V and 3 bases from J, with 8 bases between. The CDR3 DNA reads as TGCGCCAGCAGTGAGGCTAGCGACTACAATGAGCAGTTCTTC. It specifies CASSEASDYNEQFF.

V is TRBV30 and J is TRBJ1-6; 7 nucleotides align to TRBD1. Germline V gene data show CDR1 as GTSNPN and CDR2 as SVGIG (reference sequence). The CDR3 contains 17 residues. V gave up 0 bases and J gave up 2 bases; unmatched junction bases: 7. CDR3 loop: CAWSVRSGGTYNSPLHF. As DNA, the CDR3 is TGTGCCTGGAGTGTACGCTCAGGGGGTACCTATAATTCACCCCTCCACTTT.

The genes are TRBV7-8 and TRBJ2-7, with D possibly being TRBD1 or TRBD2 (5 bases each). The germline V and J ends were trimmed by 4 bases and 4 bases, with 17 bases remaining between them. Germline V lookup: CDR1 SGHVS, CDR2 FQNEAQ. CDR3 length: 15 residues. The chain's CDR3 is CASSYEGRGRYEQYF. The CDR3 DNA sequence: TGTGCCAGCAGCTACGAGGGACGGGGAAGGTACGAGCAGTACTTC.

In regard to this clone: This CDR3 is also generated by other DNA sequences in the sample. This chain links TRBV9 with TRBJ2-3; D is undetermined. The length of the CDR3 is 12 residues. Germline assignment: CDR1 SGDLS and CDR2 YYNGEE. Trimming removed 0 bases at V and 6 bases at J, with 5 bases between. CDR3 amino acids: CASSVAPDTQYF. CDR3 sequence (DNA): TGTGCCAGCAGCGTAGCCCCGGATACGCAGTATTTT.

V is TRBV5-8 and J is TRBJ2-7; TRBD1 matches 8 bases. V gave up 0 bases and J gave up 4 bases; unmatched junction bases: 3. The CDR3 consists of 14 residues. Per germline, CDR1 SGHTS and CDR2 YDEGEE. CDR3 residues: CASSLGDRGYEQYF. CDR3 nucleotide sequence: TGTGCCAGCAGCTTGGGAGACAGGGGTTACGAGCAGTACTTC.

This chain links TRBV19 with TRBJ2-7; D is uncertain. The CDR3 is made up of 12 amino acids. Germline V gene sequence: CDR1 LNHDA, CDR2 SQIVND (reference sequence). The germline V and J ends were trimmed by 7 bases and 3 bases, with 10 bases remaining between them. The CDR3 bases are TGTGCCAGTACCCCAGGCCTCTACGAGCAGTACTTC. Translated: CASTPGLYEQYF.

The sample holds a few counts of this clone. The chain joins TRBV10-3 to TRBJ2-7; the D gene is possibly TRBD2 (5 bases). Germline V gene data show CDR1 as ENHRY and CDR2 as SYGVKD. This CDR3 spans 13 amino acids. V gave up 2 bases and J gave up 3 bases, with 8 bases separating them. The CDR3 sequence: CAISEGLLYEQYF. The CDR3, as DNA: TGTGCCATCAGTGAGGGACTTCTCTACGAGCAGTACTTC.

This chain uses TRBV11-2 with TRBJ2-3, with 10 positions matching TRBD2. Losses at the gene ends were 4 bases for V and 4 bases for J; bases not matched to a gene: 11. The CDR3 has 17 amino acids. Germline CDR1 reads SGHAT; CDR2 reads FQNNGV. The CDR3, as DNA: TGTGCCAGCAGCTCGGCGGGGAGCGGGGGGGCGTCAGATACGCAGTATTTT. It yields the protein CASSSAGSGGASDTQYF.

CDR3 nucleotide sequence: TGCAGTGCTAGAGTCCCCGGGGGGCAGTTCTTC. Translated, it gives CSARVPGGQFF. This chain uses TRBV20-1 with TRBJ2-1, with D possibly matching TRBD2 (6 bases). Looked up from germline, CDR1 is DFQATT and CDR2 is SNEGSKA (reference sequence). Trimming took off 1 base at V and 12 bases at J, with 10 bases between the two ends. The CDR3 is 11 amino acids.

The chain recombines TRBV29-1 with TRBJ2-6; tentative D call: TRBD2 (5 bases). The CDR3 is made up of 13 amino acids. CDR1 SQVTM and CDR2 ANQGSEA come from the germline V gene. V was cut by 5 bases and J by 2 bases, with 7 bases left in between. The CDR3 DNA is TGCAGCGTTTTCGGGGCTGGGGCCAACGTCCTGACTTTC. This sequence encodes CSVFGAGANVLTF. The full variable domain, rest sourced from reference TRBV29-1 and TRBJ2-6, is SAVISQKPSRDICQRGTSLTIQCQVDSQVTMMFWYRQQPGQSLTLIATANQGSEATYESGFVIDKFPISRPNLTFSTLTVSNMSPEDSSIYLCSVFGAGANVLTFGAGSRLTVL.

This clone was recorded a few times. This sequence joins TRBV6-1 and TRBJ1-3, with a tentative D call TRBD1 (5 bases). CDR1 and CDR2 (germline): MNHNS, SASEGT. The CDR3 sequence is 15 residues long. V gave up 10 bases and J gave up 4 bases, with 20 bases separating them. CDR3 sequence reads: CAIQPGGFNGNTIYF. CDR3 nucleotide sequence: TGTGCCATCCAACCTGGGGGTTTTAACGGAAACACCATATATTTT.

A remark on this clone: At one boundary the junction diverges from the germline segment, which might be a read error. The rearrangement joins TRBV27 to TRBJ2-1; D unclear. The germline V gene has CDR1 MNHEY and CDR2 SMNVEV (reference sequence). The CDR3 runs to 13 residues. In nucleotides, the CDR3 is TGTGCCAGCAGTTACTCTTACTACTATGAGCAGTTCTTC. This encodes CASSYSYYYEQFF.

The rearrangement uses TRBV27 and TRBJ2-5; no clear D. The CDR3 totals 15 residues. The ends were cut back, 4 bases at V and 2 bases at J, with 14 bases in the middle. CDR1 is MNHEY, CDR2 SMNVEV, per germline (reference sequence). The chain's CDR3 is CASSSYPGTQETQYF. The CDR3 nucleotides read TGTGCCAGCAGTTCATATCCCGGAACACAAGAGACCCAGTACTTC.

The chain employs TRBV4-1 and TRBJ2-1, with D perhaps TRBD1 (5 bases). Germline V gives CDR1 MGHRA, CDR2 YSYEKL. This CDR3 comprises 15 residues. Trimming cost V 3 bases and J 3 bases, with 12 bases left between them. The CDR3 sequence is CASSQTVGGYNEQFF. CDR3 in DNA: TGCGCCAGCAGCCAGACAGTCGGCGGCTACAATGAGCAGTTCTTC.

The chain joins TRBV19 to TRBJ2-1; D unclear. The germline CDR1 and CDR2 sequences are LNHDA and SQIVND (reference sequence). This CDR3 has 15 residues. V gave up 6 bases and J gave up 0 bases, with 12 bases separating them. Here the CDR3 reads CASSLSAYSYNEQFF. CDR3 nucleotide sequence: TGTGCCAGTAGCCTCTCGGCATACTCCTACAATGAGCAGTTCTTC.

This clone showed up just once. The chain joins TRBV2 to TRBJ1-1; TRBD1 is a possible D gene (5 bases). Trimming pared 1 base from V and 11 bases from J, leaving 14 bases between. Germline loops: CDR1 SNHLY, CDR2 FYNNEI. The CDR3 totals 13 residues. CDR3 sequence (DNA): TGTGCCAGCAGTGAAGTGGGGGGGACGAGGGCTTTCTTT. Protein product: CASSEVGGTRAFF.

The rearrangement joins TRBV4-1 to TRBJ2-3; tentatively, D is TRBD2 (7 bases). From germline, CDR1 is MGHRA and CDR2 YSYEKL. V lost 2 bases and J 2 bases, leaving 11 bases between the germline ends. The CDR3 totals 15 residues. The CDR3 spells CASSQPGGLTDTQYF. The CDR3, as DNA: TGCGCCAGCAGCCAACCCGGGGGGCTCACAGATACGCAGTATTTT.

With regard to this clone: Other DNA sequences in this sample translate to the same CDR3. The chain has TRBV6-5 and TRBJ2-7; D unclear. The V gene's germline CDR1 is MNHEY and CDR2 SVGAGI. Trimming stripped 6 bases from V and 0 bases from J, with 9 bases between. CDR3 length: 13 amino acids. The DNA for the CDR3 is TGTGCCAGCAGCTATGGGCCCTCCTACGAGCAGTACTTC. It translates to CASSYGPSYEQYF.

The chain links TRBV9 to TRBJ1-4; D not certain. Deletions cut 4 bases from V and 5 bases from J, with 15 bases between. The germline V gene has CDR1 SGDLS and CDR2 YYNGEE. The CDR3 covers 15 residues. The CDR3 spells CASSKEGVLNEKLFF. CDR3 in DNA: TGTGCCAGCAGCAAAGAAGGTGTATTGAATGAAAAACTGTTTTTT.

The chain joins TRBV9 to TRBJ2-6; possibly TRBD1 for D (6 bases). Germline V lookup: CDR1 SGDLS, CDR2 YYNGEE. Trimming removed 3 bases at V and 0 bases at J, with 10 bases between. The CDR3 covers 16 residues. CDR3 protein: CASSGTGSSGANVLTF. The CDR3 coding sequence is TGTGCCAGCAGCGGAACAGGGAGCTCTGGGGCCAACGTCCTGACTTTC.

Note on this clone: This sample also contains other DNA sequences that code for the same CDR3. The J gene is TRBJ1-5, the V gene TRBV28; 8 bases match TRBD1. The V gene's germline CDR1 is MDHEN and CDR2 SYDVKM. The CDR3 has 15 amino acids. V was clipped by 2 bases and J by 0 bases; unmatched bases: 0. The CDR3 protein is CASSLTGGSNQPQHF. The CDR3 DNA is TGTGCCAGCAGTTTAACAGGGGGTAGCAATCAGCCCCAGCATTTT.